The present T cell receptor beta chain was sequenced within a study of neoadjuvant anti-PD-1 for oral cavity cancer. Study summary: Before surgery, most patients got three to four biweekly 3 mg/kg nivolumab doses.

Some clones are missing from TCRdb's copy, which holds only in-frame ones; the method was immunoSEQ multiplex PCR. The sample carries under 15,000 clones, over 50% recorded once. These oral cavity squamous cell carcinomas were HPV-negative and locally advanced. Blood cells were analyzed directly, without culture or expansion. CDR1 and CDR2 from the germline V gene are MNHNS and SASEGT. This CDR3 region has 15 residues. V lost 8 bases and J lost 4; bases outside the gene matches: 13. Specimen: PBMCs, collected before nivolumab (anti-PD-1) treatment. The genes are TRBV6-1 and TRBJ1-2; 7 bases map to TRBD1. The sequence came from a person between 40 and 85 years old with oral cavity squamous cell carcinoma. CDR3 sequence: CASDPYAGTAYGYTF. As DNA, the CDR3 is TGTGCCAGCGACCCCTACGCCGGGACAGCCTATGGCTACACCTTC.